At least ten counts were recorded for the clone carrying this T cell receptor (beta chain). Its antigen is still unknown. Per the germline V gene, CDR1 is SGHTA and CDR2 is FQGNSA. V lost 1 base to trimming and J lost 5 bases, with 14 bases between them. The CDR3 runs to 15 residues. These data belong to a study of T-cell reconstitution after alpha-beta-depleted transplantation in children. Study-level findings and limits: About two months after transplant, alpha-beta T cells reportedly came from several hundred expanded graft clones. Newly produced T cells mostly provided counts and TCRbeta diversity after one year, as hyperexpanded clones declined.

A TCRbeta library incorporating unique molecular identifiers was prepared. From the PCR reads, TCRdb called clonotypes with MiXCR, one entry per CDR3 protein. In the table there are fewer than 35,000 distinct CDR3 sequences, around 6.6% of which are singletons. The rearrangement uses TRBV7-2 and TRBJ2-5; TRBD1 is a possible D gene (6 bases). The sample in question was peripheral blood, obtained 60 days after TCRalphabeta/CD19-depleted stem cell transplant. This TCR came from a child under two years old who had a stem cell transplant for acute myeloid leukemia, so the T cells may come from the graft donor. CDR3 sequence (DNA): TGTGCCAGCAGCTTAGGTACAGGGAGCTTGGAGACCCAGTACTTC. It encodes CASSLGTGSLETQYF.